The 8 T cell receptor beta chains in this list originate from one sample, sequenced in a study of radiotherapy plus CTLA-4 blockade in lung cancer. Here immunoSEQ multiplex PCR was the method, and the copy in TCRdb shows in-frame clones only, minus some. The table includes tens of thousands of clones, 60% to 85% detected once. The sample here was peripheral blood, taken from a patient treated with radiotherapy plus ipilimumab. The receptors were gathered from a human donor with non-small cell lung cancer that progressed on radiotherapy plus ipilimumab.

The chain has TRBV14 and TRBJ2-7; TRBD2 matches at 9 bases. In germline, CDR1 is SGHDN, CDR2 FVKESK. Trimming cost V 5 bases and J 8 bases; bases outside gene matches: 13. This CDR3 contains 15 residues. The CDR3 DNA sequence: TGTGCCAGCAGCGCCGGCCTAGCGGGGTCTACGAAGCAGTACTTC. Its protein product is CASSAGLAGSTKQYF.

The V call is TRBV11-2, the J call TRBJ1-2; D possibly corresponds to TRBD1 (5 bases). Germline V lookup: CDR1 SGHAT, CDR2 FQNNGV. V was clipped by 1 base and J by 7 bases, with 13 bases between them. The CDR3 extends over 14 amino acids. The CDR3, as DNA: TGTGCCAGCAGCTTAGGGGGCGGCATGATTGGCTACACCTTC. Its translation: CASSLGGGMIGYTF.

The chain employs TRBV10-2 and TRBJ2-5, with TRBD2 matching 9 bases. The DNA end is more similar to TRBJ2-7, so the J call may be wrong. The CDR3 length is 17 residues. The germline CDR1 and CDR2 sequences are WSHSY and SAAADI. CDR3 bases: TGCGCCAGCAGTGATTTAACTAGCGGGCGGGTCTCCTACGAGCAGTACTTC. This encodes CASSDLTSGRVSYEQYF.

This chain joins TRBV5-4 and TRBJ1-2; TRBD1 agrees at 8 bases. Germline CDR1 is SGHNT and CDR2 is YYREEE (reference sequence). The CDR3 runs 15 residues. The ends lost 0 bases at V and 7 bases at J; junction bases unmatched: 8. This CDR3 reads CASSLAGDRGAGYTF. CDR3 nucleotides: TGTGCCAGCAGCTTGGCCGGCGACAGGGGAGCTGGCTACACCTTC.

The CDR3 loop is CASRHLAETQYF. The CDR3 coding sequence is TGTGCCAGCAGGCATTTGGCGGAGACCCAGTACTTC. The chain is built from TRBV28 and TRBJ2-5; D is ambiguous. This CDR3 is 12 amino acids long. Trimming took off 6 bases at V and 5 bases at J, with 10 bases between the two ends. The germline CDR1 and CDR2 sequences are MDHEN and SYDVKM.

There are a few counts of this clone. The chain couples TRBV7-9 to TRBJ1-6, with no clear D. With 5 bases removed from V and 13 bases from J, the gap between germline ends came to 18 bases. Germline CDR1 reads SEHNR; CDR2 reads FQNEAQ (reference sequence). This CDR3 is 14 amino acids long. This CDR3 is CASSVDGPQGPLHF. DNA of the CDR3: TGTGCCAGCAGCGTGGACGGGCCGCAAGGGCCCCTCCACTTT. Full variable domain (outside the CDR3, taken from reference TRBV7-9 and TRBJ1-6): DTGVSQNPRHKITKRGQNVTFRCDPISEHNRLYWYRQTLGQGPEFLTYFQNEAQLEKSRLLSDRFSAERPKGSFSTLEIQRTEQGDSAMYLCASSVDGPQGPLHFGNGTRLTVT.

V and J are TRBV28 and TRBJ2-1; D is possibly TRBD2 (6 bases). The germline V gene encodes CDR1 MDHEN and CDR2 SYDVKM. The CDR3 spans 15 residues. The V end was cut by 5 bases, the J end by 0 bases, with 11 bases between. The DNA for the CDR3 is TGTGCCAGCAGTCCCCCCGGGAGCTCCTACAATGAGCAGTTCTTC. It encodes CASSPPGSSYNEQFF.

The J gene is TRBJ2-7, the V gene TRBV5-8, with TRBD2 matching 9 bases. This CDR3 region has 14 residues. J lost 4 bases, V lost 0 bases, and 2 bases had no gene match. Germline lookup yields CDR1 SGHTS and CDR2 YDEGEE. This chain's CDR3 is CASSLVAGGYEQYF. CDR3 in DNA: TGTGCCAGCAGCTTGGTCGCGGGAGGGTACGAGCAGTACTTC. The full variable domain, completed using reference TRBV5-8 and TRBJ2-7, is EAGVTQSPTHLIKTRGQQATLRCSPISGHTSVYWYQQALGLGLQFLLWYDEGEERNRGNFPPRFSGRQFPNYSSELNVNALELEDSALYLCASSLVAGGYEQYFGPGTRLTVT.